This TCR beta chain was identified in a study of blood T cells in healthy people across ages. Next came a second PCR, run for about 6 to 12 cycles, which used a sample-barcoded 5' primer along with a J-beta primer mix. TCRdb reanalysed the 5' RACE reads using MiXCR and keeps one entry per CDR3 protein. The data contain 600,000 to 850,000 distinct CDR3 sequences, 20% to 25% of them singletons. The CDR3 consists of 15 residues. J gave up 11 bases and V 8 bases, and 17 bases lay outside the gene matches. Germline lookup yields CDR1 SQVTM and CDR2 ANQGSEA. This sample was shared with a second study, whose subject was T cells of mothers and their children.

The chain combines TRBV29-1 with TRBJ1-6; 8 bases map to TRBD1. This TCR came from a boy aged 10-17 years in good health. The specimen was blood. DNA of the CDR3: TGCAGCCCCTTAAGTGGGGTCCAGGGGGCTACACCCCTCCACTTT. Translation gives CSPLSGVQGATPLHF.